These T cell receptor beta chains were read from a single sample in a study of monozygotic twins with inflammatory bowel disease. TCRdb reprocessed the 5' RACE reads, keeping one entry per CDR3 protein, no DNA. The table lists around 370,000 distinct CDR3 sequences. The sample was blood. The origin of the receptors is a human donor with ulcerative colitis or Crohn's disease, or a healthy co-twin of an affected twin (not recorded which). CDR3s include the opening cysteine and the closing phenylalanine or tryptophan. Fields, in order: V gene, J gene, CDR3 protein.

v_call: TRBV12-3/TRBV12-4; j_call: TRBJ1-1; cdr3_aa: CASRGGQRNTEAFF
v_call: TRBV20-1; j_call: TRBJ2-5; cdr3_aa: CSARRVEYQETQYF
v_call: TRBV7-9; j_call: TRBJ2-5; cdr3_aa: CASSLGGLAGLETQYF
v_call: TRBV6-2/TRBV6-3; j_call: TRBJ2-7; cdr3_aa: CASSGVDRGLYEQYF
v_call: TRBV12-3/TRBV12-4; j_call: TRBJ1-2; cdr3_aa: CASSPYPTGNYGYTF
v_call: TRBV2; j_call: TRBJ2-5; cdr3_aa: CASGGMYQETQYF
v_call: TRBV11-2; j_call: TRBJ2-7; cdr3_aa: CASSFERLAAAYEQYF
v_call: TRBV24-1; j_call: TRBJ2-3; cdr3_aa: CATSDSGLAGRTDTQYF
v_call: TRBV15; j_call: TRBJ2-7; cdr3_aa: CATSREKSSYEQYF
v_call: TRBV7-3; j_call: TRBJ2-5; cdr3_aa: CASSLNGDETQYF
v_call: TRBV5-1; j_call: TRBJ1-6; cdr3_aa: CASSLASSYNSPLHF
v_call: TRBV5-1; j_call: TRBJ2-2; cdr3_aa: CASSLGLGELFF
v_call: TRBV7-9; j_call: TRBJ1-4; cdr3_aa: CASSVGQANEKLFF
v_call: TRBV24-1; j_call: TRBJ2-1; cdr3_aa: CATSSWASSYNEQFF
v_call: TRBV6-2/TRBV6-3; j_call: TRBJ2-1; cdr3_aa: CAAAGTFYNEQFF
v_call: TRBV4-1; j_call: TRBJ1-1; cdr3_aa: CASSQVGTSNTEAFF
v_call: TRBV4-3; j_call: TRBJ2-1; cdr3_aa: CASSREGTRSEQFF
v_call: TRBV12-3/TRBV12-4; j_call: TRBJ2-3; cdr3_aa: CASSLEGSGGADTQYF
v_call: TRBV4-1; j_call: TRBJ2-7; cdr3_aa: CASSQSLAGAVTEQYF
v_call: TRBV5-4; j_call: TRBJ2-5; cdr3_aa: CASTQPGQGSQETQYF
v_call: TRBV20-1; j_call: TRBJ2-7; cdr3_aa: CSARGRRGGSSYEQYF
v_call: TRBV15; j_call: TRBJ2-7; cdr3_aa: CATSRVAETLSYEQYF
v_call: TRBV5-1; j_call: TRBJ2-7; cdr3_aa: CASSLEGQISYEQYF
v_call: TRBV28; j_call: TRBJ1-2; cdr3_aa: CASDYRYRGIYGYTF
v_call: TRBV7-3; j_call: TRBJ1-1; cdr3_aa: CASSVTSGPGFMNTEAFF
v_call: TRBV10-3; j_call: TRBJ2-2; cdr3_aa: CAISAGIKDTGELFF
v_call: TRBV7-9; j_call: TRBJ1-4; cdr3_aa: CASSLGTSGPKLFF
v_call: TRBV12-3/TRBV12-4; j_call: TRBJ2-7; cdr3_aa: CASSRMTGPDEQYF
v_call: TRBV5-1; j_call: TRBJ1-1; cdr3_aa: CASSLSGIDTEAFF
v_call: TRBV12-3/TRBV12-4; j_call: TRBJ2-7; cdr3_aa: CASSPRQGAQEQYF
v_call: TRBV5-4; j_call: TRBJ2-7; cdr3_aa: CASSRTATYEQYF
v_call: TRBV6-1; j_call: TRBJ2-2; cdr3_aa: CASTDLRGSGELFF
v_call: TRBV7-9; j_call: TRBJ2-2; cdr3_aa: CASSWAAYPTGELFF
v_call: TRBV6-1; j_call: TRBJ2-3; cdr3_aa: CASSEHTSGGPTDTQYF
v_call: TRBV29-1; j_call: TRBJ1-5; cdr3_aa: CSVGVSDSNQPQHF
v_call: TRBV24-1; j_call: TRBJ2-3; cdr3_aa: CATSDQPDSTDTQYF
v_call: TRBV6-2/TRBV6-3; j_call: TRBJ1-5; cdr3_aa: CASSYLLIRRKPQHF
v_call: TRBV5-6; j_call: TRBJ2-2; cdr3_aa: CASSLWGRTGELFF
v_call: TRBV7-2; j_call: TRBJ1-1; cdr3_aa: CASSLDGQALNGAFF
v_call: TRBV3-1; j_call: TRBJ2-4; cdr3_aa: CASSQDRFSGVKNIQYF
v_call: TRBV7-2; j_call: TRBJ1-5; cdr3_aa: CASSLYRDQPQHF
v_call: TRBV12-3/TRBV12-4; j_call: TRBJ2-3; cdr3_aa: CASTPGASTDTQYF
v_call: TRBV5-1; j_call: TRBJ2-7; cdr3_aa: CASSLEIASGDEQYF
v_call: TRBV4-1; j_call: TRBJ1-4; cdr3_aa: CASSHSDRGPDEKLFF
v_call: TRBV6-5; j_call: TRBJ1-6; cdr3_aa: CASSYTIPGQGSRNSPLHF
v_call: TRBV10-3; j_call: TRBJ2-3; cdr3_aa: CATGTTDTDTQYF
v_call: TRBV6-2/TRBV6-3; j_call: TRBJ2-4; cdr3_aa: CASSPGGEAGKNIQYF
v_call: TRBV6-1; j_call: TRBJ2-5; cdr3_aa: CASKRVGMRQETQYF
v_call: TRBV18; j_call: TRBJ1-6; cdr3_aa: CASSPPLAANNSPLHF
v_call: TRBV28; j_call: TRBJ2-1; cdr3_aa: CASRLPGDRAINEQFF
v_call: TRBV20-1; j_call: TRBJ2-5; cdr3_aa: CSAQDPRGREETQYF
v_call: TRBV7-3; j_call: TRBJ1-1; cdr3_aa: CASSLTGGGNTEAFF
v_call: TRBV7-2; j_call: TRBJ1-2; cdr3_aa: CASSERQGWFGYTF
v_call: TRBV10-3; j_call: TRBJ2-7; cdr3_aa: CATCGPTFEQYF